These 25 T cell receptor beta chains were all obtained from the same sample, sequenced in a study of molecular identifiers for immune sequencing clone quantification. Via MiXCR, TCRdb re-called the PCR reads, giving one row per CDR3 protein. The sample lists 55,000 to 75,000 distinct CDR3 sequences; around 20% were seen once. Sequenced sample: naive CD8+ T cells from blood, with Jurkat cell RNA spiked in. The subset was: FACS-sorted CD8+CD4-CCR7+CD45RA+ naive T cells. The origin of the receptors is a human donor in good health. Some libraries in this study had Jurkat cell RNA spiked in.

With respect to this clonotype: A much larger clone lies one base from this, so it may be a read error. This CDR3 is CATSRGTGELFF. The CDR3 nucleotides read TGCGCCACCAGCAGGGGCACCGGGGAGCTGTTTTTT. This chain connects TRBV4-1 to TRBJ2-2, with D tentatively TRBD1 (6 bases). The CDR3 is made up of 12 amino acids. Germline assignment: CDR1 MGHRA and CDR2 YSYEKL.

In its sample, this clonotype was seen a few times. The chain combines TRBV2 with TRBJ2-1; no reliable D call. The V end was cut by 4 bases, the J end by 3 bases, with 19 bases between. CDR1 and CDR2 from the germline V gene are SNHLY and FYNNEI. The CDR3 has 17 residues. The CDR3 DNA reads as TGTGCCAGCAGTGTTATCCCCTACCAGTGGGGCTACAATGAGCAGTTCTTC. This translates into CASSVIPYQWGYNEQFF.

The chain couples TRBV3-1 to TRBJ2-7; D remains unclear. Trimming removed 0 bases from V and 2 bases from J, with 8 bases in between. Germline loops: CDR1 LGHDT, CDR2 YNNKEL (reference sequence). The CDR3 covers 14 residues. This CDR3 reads CASSQDYFTYEQYF. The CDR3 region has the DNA TGTGCCAGCAGCCAAGACTATTTCACCTACGAGCAGTACTTC.

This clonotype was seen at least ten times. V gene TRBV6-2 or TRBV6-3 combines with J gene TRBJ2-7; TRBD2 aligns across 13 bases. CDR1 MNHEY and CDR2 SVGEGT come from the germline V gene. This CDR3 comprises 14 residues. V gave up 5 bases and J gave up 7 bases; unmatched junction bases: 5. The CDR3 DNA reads TGTGCCAGCAGTACCTGGACTAGCGGGAGAGAGCAGTACTTC. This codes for CASSTWTSGREQYF.

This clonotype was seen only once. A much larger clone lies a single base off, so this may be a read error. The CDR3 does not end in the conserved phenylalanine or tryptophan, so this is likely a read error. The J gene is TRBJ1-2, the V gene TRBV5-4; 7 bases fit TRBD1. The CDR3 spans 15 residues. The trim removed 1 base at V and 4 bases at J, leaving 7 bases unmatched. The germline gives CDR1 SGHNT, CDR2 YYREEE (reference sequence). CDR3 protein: CASSLSGQIVYGYTV. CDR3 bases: TGTGCCAGCAGCTTGTCGGGACAGATAGTCTATGGCTACACCGTC.

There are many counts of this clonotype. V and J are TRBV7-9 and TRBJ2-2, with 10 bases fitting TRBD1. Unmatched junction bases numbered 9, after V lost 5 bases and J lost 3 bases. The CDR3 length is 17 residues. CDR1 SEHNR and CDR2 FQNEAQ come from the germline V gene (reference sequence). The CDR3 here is CASSPLPGTGDTGELFF. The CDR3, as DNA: TGTGCCAGCAGCCCCCTTCCCGGGACAGGGGACACCGGGGAGCTGTTTTTT.

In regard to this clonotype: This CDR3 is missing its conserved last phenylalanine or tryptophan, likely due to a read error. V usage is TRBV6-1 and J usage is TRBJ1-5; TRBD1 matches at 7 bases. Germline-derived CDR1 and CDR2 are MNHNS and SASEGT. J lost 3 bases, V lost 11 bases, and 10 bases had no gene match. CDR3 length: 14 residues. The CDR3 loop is CAGGPGQPNQPQHL. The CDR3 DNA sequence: TGTGCCGGCGGCCCGGGACAGCCCAATCAGCCCCAGCATCTT.

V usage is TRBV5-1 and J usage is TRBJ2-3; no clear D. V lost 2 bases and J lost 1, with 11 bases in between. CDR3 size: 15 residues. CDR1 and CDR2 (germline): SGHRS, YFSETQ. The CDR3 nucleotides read TGCGCCAGCAGCTTAGAGCCGAAGGGCACAGATACGCAGTATTTT. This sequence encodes CASSLEPKGTDTQYF.

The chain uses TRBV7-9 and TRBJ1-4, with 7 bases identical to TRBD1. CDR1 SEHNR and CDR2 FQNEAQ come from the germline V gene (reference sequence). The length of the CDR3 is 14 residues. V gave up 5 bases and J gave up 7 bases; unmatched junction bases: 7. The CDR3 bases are TGTGCCAGCAGCCACCGGGACAGCCCTGAAAAACTGTTTTTT. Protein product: CASSHRDSPEKLFF.

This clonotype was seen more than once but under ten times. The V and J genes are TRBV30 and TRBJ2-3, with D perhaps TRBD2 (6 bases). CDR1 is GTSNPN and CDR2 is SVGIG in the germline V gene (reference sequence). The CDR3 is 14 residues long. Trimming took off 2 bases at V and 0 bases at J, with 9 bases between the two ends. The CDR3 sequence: CAWSIGTSTDTQYF. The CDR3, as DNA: TGTGCCTGGAGTATCGGGACTAGCACAGATACGCAGTATTTT.

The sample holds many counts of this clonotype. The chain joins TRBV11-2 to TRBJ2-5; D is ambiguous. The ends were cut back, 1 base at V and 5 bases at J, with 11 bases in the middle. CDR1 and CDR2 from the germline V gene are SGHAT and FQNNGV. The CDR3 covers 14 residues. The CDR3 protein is CASSLVGARETQYF. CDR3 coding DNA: TGTGCCAGCAGCTTAGTAGGAGCTCGCGAGACCCAGTACTTC.

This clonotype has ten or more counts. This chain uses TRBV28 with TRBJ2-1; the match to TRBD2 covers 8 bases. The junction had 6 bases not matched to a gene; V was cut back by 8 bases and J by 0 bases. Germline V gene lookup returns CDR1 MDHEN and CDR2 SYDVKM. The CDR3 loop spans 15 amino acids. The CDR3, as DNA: TGTGCCAGCCTTCCCGGGACTAGCTCCTACAATGAGCAGTTCTTC. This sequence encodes CASLPGTSSYNEQFF.

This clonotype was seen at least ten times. In DNA form, the CDR3 reads TGTGCCACGAGTACGGCGGGCGCGTTTTCCTATACGCAGTATTTT. Protein: CATSTAGAFSYTQYF. The V gene is TRBV24-1, the J gene TRBJ2-3, with D perhaps matching TRBD2 (5 bases). The CDR3 spans 15 residues. Trimming removed 10 bases at V and 7 bases at J, with 23 bases between. The germline V gene encodes CDR1 KGHDR and CDR2 SFDVKD.

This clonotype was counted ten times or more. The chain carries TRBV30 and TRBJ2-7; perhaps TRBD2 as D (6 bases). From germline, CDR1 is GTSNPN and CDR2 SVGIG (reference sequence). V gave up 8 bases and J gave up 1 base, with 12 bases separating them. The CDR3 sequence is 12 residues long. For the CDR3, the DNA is TGTGCCGGAAGCCGGGAGTCCTACGAGCAGTACTTC. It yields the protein CAGSRESYEQYF.

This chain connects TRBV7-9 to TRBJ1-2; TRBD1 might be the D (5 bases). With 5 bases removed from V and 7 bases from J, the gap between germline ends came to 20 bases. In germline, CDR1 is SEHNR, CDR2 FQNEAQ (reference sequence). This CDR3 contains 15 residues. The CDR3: CASSRNEGRIAGYTF. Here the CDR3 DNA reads TGTGCCAGCAGCAGAAACGAGGGGCGAATAGCTGGCTACACCTTC.

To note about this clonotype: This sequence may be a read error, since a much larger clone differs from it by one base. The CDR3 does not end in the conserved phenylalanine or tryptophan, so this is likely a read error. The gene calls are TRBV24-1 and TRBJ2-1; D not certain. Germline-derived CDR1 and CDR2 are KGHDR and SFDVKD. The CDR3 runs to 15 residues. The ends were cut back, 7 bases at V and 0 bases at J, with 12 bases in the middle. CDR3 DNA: TGTGCCACCAGCGTCGACACCTCCTCCTACAATGAGCAGTTCTCC. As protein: CATSVDTSSYNEQFS.

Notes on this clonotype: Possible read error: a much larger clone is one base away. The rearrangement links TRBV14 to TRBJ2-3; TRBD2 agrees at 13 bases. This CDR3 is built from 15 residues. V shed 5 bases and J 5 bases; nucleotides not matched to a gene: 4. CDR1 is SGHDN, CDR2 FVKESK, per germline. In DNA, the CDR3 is TGTGCCAGCAGCGCACGACTAGCGGGAGGAGATACGCAGTATTTT. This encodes CASSARLAGGDTQYF.

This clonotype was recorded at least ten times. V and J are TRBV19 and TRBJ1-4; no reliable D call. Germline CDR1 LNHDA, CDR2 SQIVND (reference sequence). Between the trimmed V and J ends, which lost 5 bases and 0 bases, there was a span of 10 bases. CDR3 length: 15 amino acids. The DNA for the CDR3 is TGTGCCAGTAGTTCCTACGGGTCAACTAATGAAAAACTGTTTTTT. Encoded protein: CASSSYGSTNEKLFF.

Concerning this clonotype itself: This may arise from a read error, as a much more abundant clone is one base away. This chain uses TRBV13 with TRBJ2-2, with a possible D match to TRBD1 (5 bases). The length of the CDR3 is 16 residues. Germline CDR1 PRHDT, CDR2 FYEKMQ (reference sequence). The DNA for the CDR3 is TGTGCCTGCAGCTCTCGCAGGGCGGCGAACACCGGGGAGCTGTTTTTT. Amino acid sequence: CACSSRRAANTGELFF.

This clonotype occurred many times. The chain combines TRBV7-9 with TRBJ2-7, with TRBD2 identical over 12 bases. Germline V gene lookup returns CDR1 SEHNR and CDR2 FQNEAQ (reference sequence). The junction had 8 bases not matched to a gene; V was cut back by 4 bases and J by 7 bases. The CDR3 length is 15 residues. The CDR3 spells CASSSGLAGLYEQYF. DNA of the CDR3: TGTGCCAGCAGCTCTGGACTAGCGGGATTGTATGAGCAGTACTTC.

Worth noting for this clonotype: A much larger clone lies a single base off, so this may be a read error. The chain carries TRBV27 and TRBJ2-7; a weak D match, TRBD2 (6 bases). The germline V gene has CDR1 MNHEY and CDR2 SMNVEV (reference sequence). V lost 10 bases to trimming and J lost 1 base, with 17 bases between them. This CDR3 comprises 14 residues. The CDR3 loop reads CATMGDFLSYEQYF. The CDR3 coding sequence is TGTGCCACCATGGGGGACTTCTTGTCCTACGAGCAGTACTTC.

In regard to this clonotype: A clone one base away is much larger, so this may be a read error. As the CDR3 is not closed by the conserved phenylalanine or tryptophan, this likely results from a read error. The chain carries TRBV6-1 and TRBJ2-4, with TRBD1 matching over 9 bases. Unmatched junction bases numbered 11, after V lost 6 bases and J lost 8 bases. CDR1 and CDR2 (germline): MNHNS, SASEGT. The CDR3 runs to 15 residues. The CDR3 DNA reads TGTGCCAGCAGCCCACCGACAGGGGGAGGGTACATTCAGTACCTC. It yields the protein CASSPPTGGGYIQYL.

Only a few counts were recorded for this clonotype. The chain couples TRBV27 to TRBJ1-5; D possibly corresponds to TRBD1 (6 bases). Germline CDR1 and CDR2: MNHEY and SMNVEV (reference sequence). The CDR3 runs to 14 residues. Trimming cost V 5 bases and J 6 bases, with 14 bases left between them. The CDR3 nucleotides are TGTGCCAGCAGTCTCCACGGGGGCCTTCAGCCCCAGCATTTT. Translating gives CASSLHGGLQPQHF.

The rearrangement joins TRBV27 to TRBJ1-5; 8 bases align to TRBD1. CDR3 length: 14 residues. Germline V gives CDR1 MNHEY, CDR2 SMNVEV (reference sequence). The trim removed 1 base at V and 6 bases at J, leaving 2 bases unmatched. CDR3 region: CASSLLTGGQPQHF. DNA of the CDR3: TGTGCCAGCAGTTTATTAACAGGGGGTCAGCCCCAGCATTTT.

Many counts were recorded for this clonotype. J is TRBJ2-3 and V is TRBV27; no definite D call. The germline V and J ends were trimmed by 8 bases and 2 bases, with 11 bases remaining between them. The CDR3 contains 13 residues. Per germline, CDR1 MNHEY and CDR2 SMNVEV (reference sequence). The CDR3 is CASGMGSTDTQYF. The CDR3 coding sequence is TGTGCCAGCGGGATGGGTTCCACAGATACGCAGTATTTT.